Listed below are T cell receptor beta chains from one sample, sequenced in a study of cytomegalovirus exposure and HLA in healthy donors. Some clones are missing from TCRdb's copy, which holds only in-frame ones; the method was immunoSEQ multiplex PCR. In the table there are about 93,000 clones, approximately 60% of which are singletons. The specimen sequenced was PBMCs. These receptors were taken from a boy aged 5-17 years in good health and CMV-seropositive. The CDR3 runs from the conserved cysteine through the conserved F or W. D genes are given only for firm matches. For some rows the clone size is stated as once, few or many, or as a class when expanded; others skip it.

. . TRBJ1-1 TRBV5-4 TGTGCCAGCAGCTTGATAGATGCTGGTGAAGCTTTCTTT CASSLIDAGEAFF
few . TRBJ2-2 TRBV7-9 TGTGCCAGCAGCTCGCTAGCGCCGAACACCGGGGAGCTGTTTTTT CASSSLAPNTGELFF
. TRBD1 TRBJ1-5 TRBV9 TGTGCCAGCAGCGTCCACCACAGGGGGCAGGTCCAGCCCCAGCATTTT CASSVHHRGQVQPQHF
. TRBD1 TRBJ1-1 TRBV6-5 TGTGCCAGCAGCCACAGGACAGGGGCGACTGAAGCTTTCTTT CASSHRTGATEAFF
few . TRBJ2-7 TRBV6-5 TGTGCCAGCAGCGGAGACGGGGGCTACGAGCAGTACTTC CASSGDGGYEQYF
. TRBD1 TRBJ1-5 TRBV27 TGTGCCAGCAGCACCGGGACAGGCCCGTTGAGGGGCAATCAGCCCCAGCATTTT CASSTGTGPLRGNQPQHF
. . TRBJ1-2 TRBV5-6 TGTGCCAGCAGGCGGGGGATAATCGGTGGCTACACCTTC CASRRGIIGGYTF
once . TRBJ1-1 TRBV5-6 TGTGCCAGCAGCCCAAAAACAAGGAGAGTGAACACTGAAGCTTTCTTT CASSPKTRRVNTEAFF
. . TRBJ2-1 TRBV7-2 TGTGCCAGCAGCTTCCGCGGGGCTTACAATGAGCAGTTCTTC CASSFRGAYNEQFF
. TRBD1 TRBJ1-5 TRBV30 TGTGCCTGGAGTAACAGGGGAGGCAATCAGCCCCAGCATTTT CAWSNRGGNQPQHF
few . TRBJ2-7 TRBV30 TGTGCCTGGTTACGACCTGGAGGGTCCGAGCAGTACTTC CAWLRPGGSEQYF
few TRBD2 TRBJ2-7 TRBV27 TGTGCCAGCAGTACGGGACTAGCGACCTACGAGCAGTACTTC CASSTGLATYEQYF
. . TRBJ1-1 TRBV5-4 TGTGCCAGCAGCTTGGCCGGTAAGAGGTACACTGAAGCTTTCTTT CASSLAGKRYTEAFF
. . TRBJ1-1 TRBV5-1 TGCGCCAGCAGATATGGAGGGAACACTGAAGCTTTCTTT CASRYGGNTEAFF
. . TRBJ1-4 TRBV19 TGTGCCAGTAGTCCCCGAGTGACCGGAGGAGGGGAAAAACTGTTTTTT CASSPRVTGGGEKLFF
. . TRBJ1-1 TRBV19 TGTGCCAGTAGCAGCGGGAGGAACACTGAAGCTTTCTTT CASSSGRNTEAFF
. TRBD2 TRBJ2-7 TRBV6-5 TGTGCCAGCAGGGAACCGGGACTAGCTGGCTACGAGCAGTCCTTC CASREPGLAGYEQSF
. TRBD2 TRBJ2-2 TRBV5-1 TGCGCCAGCAGCCCACTAGCGGGGGGGAACACCGGGGAGCTGTTTTTT CASSPLAGGNTGELFF
. . TRBJ2-3 TRBV7-2 TGTGCCAGCAGCTTAAACAGCATACCCACAGATACGCAGTATTTT CASSLNSIPTDTQYF
. TRBD1 TRBJ2-2 TRBV7-3 TGTGCCAGCAGCTCCCTGGGACAGGGTTCGGGGGAGCTGTTTTTT CASSSLGQGSGELFF
. TRBD1 TRBJ1-5 TRBV6-5 TGTGCCAGCAGTCCATTCACAGGGGACAATCAGCCCCAGAATTTT CASSPFTGDNQPQNF
. . TRBJ1-3 TRBV6-1 TGTGCCAGCAGTGAAGCATTGTACTCTGGAAACACCATATATTTT CASSEALYSGNTIYF
. . TRBJ1-4 TRBV5-1 TGCGCCAGCAGCTTGGGCCCTAGTGAAAAACTGTTTTTT CASSLGPSEKLFF
few TRBD1 TRBJ2-1 TRBV5-8 TGTGCCAGCAGCTTACCGGGACAGGGTATGAATGAGCAGTTCTTC CASSLPGQGMNEQFF
. . TRBJ1-5 TRBV9 TGTGCCAGCAGCGTAACAGGGAATCAGCCCCAGCATTTT CASSVTGNQPQHF
. . TRBJ1-2 TRBV7-9 TGTGCCAGCAGCTTAGTGGGGGCCTATGGCTACACCTTC CASSLVGAYGYTF
. TRBD1 TRBJ2-7 TRBV5-5 TGTGCCAGCAGCTTACGACAGGGTTTGCGCGAGCAGTACTTC CASSLRQGLREQYF
. . TRBJ1-1 TRBV30 TGTGCCTGGAGTGTGGCGGTAAACACTGAAGCTTTCTTT CAWSVAVNTEAFF
once . TRBJ2-1 TRBV4-1 TGCGCCAGCAGCCAAGTCGGTGCGGGGTTAGGGTACAATGAGCAGTTCTTC CASSQVGAGLGYNEQFF
once TRBD1 TRBJ2-3 TRBV27 TGTGCCAGCAGCCAGCTAGACAGGGTCACAGATACGCAGTATTTT CASSQLDRVTDTQYF
. . TRBJ2-7 TRBV4-3 TGCGCCAGCAGCCAACGCAGCTTGGGAGAGGCGTCGGAGCCCGCCTACGAGCAGTACTTC CASSQRSLGEASEPAYEQYF
. . TRBJ2-7 TRBV7-6 TGTGCCAGCAGCCGCAACAATCAGGGCTTCGAGCAGTACTTC CASSRNNQGFEQYF